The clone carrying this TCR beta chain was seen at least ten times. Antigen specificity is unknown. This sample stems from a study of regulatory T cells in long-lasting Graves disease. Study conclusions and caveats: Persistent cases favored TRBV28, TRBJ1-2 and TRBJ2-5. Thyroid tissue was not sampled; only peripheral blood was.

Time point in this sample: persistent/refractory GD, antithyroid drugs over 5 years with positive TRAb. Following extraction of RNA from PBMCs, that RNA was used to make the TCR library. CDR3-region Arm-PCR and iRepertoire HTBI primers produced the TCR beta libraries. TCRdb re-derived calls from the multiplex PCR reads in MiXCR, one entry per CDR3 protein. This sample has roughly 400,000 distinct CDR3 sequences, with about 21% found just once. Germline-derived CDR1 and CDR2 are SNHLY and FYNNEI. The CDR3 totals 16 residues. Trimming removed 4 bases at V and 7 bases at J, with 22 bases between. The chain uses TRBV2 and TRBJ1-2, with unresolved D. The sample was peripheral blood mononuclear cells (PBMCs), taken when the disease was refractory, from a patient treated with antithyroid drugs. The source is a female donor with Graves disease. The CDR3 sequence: CASSGGRRRLGGGYTF. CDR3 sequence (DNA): TGTGCCAGCAGTGGAGGCAGGCGGCGGCTAGGAGGTGGCTACACCTTC.